The rows below give T cell receptor beta chains drawn from one sample of a study of shared T cell receptors in the human thymus. Sequencing was performed with immunoSEQ multiplex PCR; in TCRdb, only in-frame clones are kept and a portion is missing. The sample gives about 660,000 clones, approximately 88% of which show up once; 0.0095% to 0.013% is in the top ten. The sample was also reused in another study, on human thymus T cells.

The source material was thymocytes. The source is a boy under two years old with a congenital heart defect. Each CDR3 is given with its conserved first and last residue. The D gene is left open where the match is weak. Some rows have no size entry. The others give once, few or many, or a class for an expanded clone.

- | - | TRBJ1-2 | 16 | TRBV15 | CATSRGGAGHFYGYTF | TGTGCCACCAGCAGAGGCGGGGCAGGACACTTCTATGGCTACACCTTC
- | TRBD2 | TRBJ2-1 | 18 | TRBV11-3 | CASSQTLAGGPPYNEQFF | TGTGCCAGCAGCCAGACGTTAGCGGGAGGACCCCCATACAATGAGCAGTTCTTC
- | TRBD1 | TRBJ1-1 | 14 | TRBV5-6 | CASSEEKGDSRAFF | TGTGCCAGCAGCGAAGAAAAAGGGGACAGCCGAGCTTTCTTT
- | - | TRBJ2-1 | 15 | TRBV7-7 | CASSRDARSYNEQFF | TGTGCCAGCAGCCGTGATGCCCGGTCCTACAATGAGCAGTTCTTC
- | TRBD1 | TRBJ2-7 | 14 | TRBV18 | CASSPGTGGAEQYF | TGTGCCAGCTCACCAGGGACAGGGGGAGCCGAGCAGTACTTC
once | - | TRBJ2-5 | 14 | TRBV4-1 | CASSQDVTRETQYF | TGCGCCAGCAGCCAAGATGTAACGCGGGAGACCCAGTACTTC
- | TRBD1 | TRBJ1-1 | 18 | TRBV27 | CASSQGDRDRTMNTEAFF | TGTGCCAGCAGCCAAGGGGACCGGGACAGGACCATGAACACTGAAGCTTTCTTT
once | TRBD2 | TRBJ2-7 | 14 | TRBV30 | CAWSRREGPYEQYF | TGTGCCTGGAGCAGGCGGGAGGGACCCTACGAGCAGTACTTC
- | - | TRBJ2-1 | 14 | TRBV4-1 | CASSQVPEGHEQFF | TGCGCCAGCAGCCAAGTGCCGGAGGGTCATGAGCAGTTCTTC
- | - | TRBJ2-3 | 16 | TRBV30 | CASLVPGDSHTDTQYF | TGTGCCTCATTAGTTCCGGGGGACAGTCACACAGATACGCAGTATTTT
- | TRBD2 | TRBJ2-5 | 17 | TRBV28 | CASSGREGPFPVETQYF | TGTGCCAGCAGTGGACGGGAGGGCCCATTCCCTGTTGAGACCCAGTACTTC
once | TRBD2 | TRBJ2-2 | 16 | TRBV25-1 | CASSDIGRGYTGELFF | TGTGCCAGCAGTGACATCGGGAGGGGGTACACCGGGGAGCTGTTTTTT
- | TRBD1 | TRBJ2-3 | 16 | TRBV7-9 | CASSLGAGGLTDTQYF | TGTGCCAGCAGCTTAGGCGCAGGGGGCCTCACAGATACGCAGTATTTT
few | TRBD1 | TRBJ1-1 | 18 | TRBV2 | CASIRGGETGGLNTEAFF | TGTGCCAGCATCAGGGGAGGGGAGACAGGGGGTTTGAACACTGAAGCTTTCTTT
- | TRBD1 | TRBJ1-5 | 14 | TRBV18 | CASSPGRGPQPQHF | TGTGCCAGCTCACCGGGAAGGGGGCCGCAGCCCCAGCATTTT
- | TRBD2 | TRBJ2-5 | 16 | TRBV19 | CASSVDLGTSDETQYF | TGTGCCAGTAGTGTCGATCTCGGGACTAGCGACGAGACCCAGTACTTC
- | - | TRBJ2-7 | 15 | TRBV18 | CASSPPSGTAYEQYF | TGTGCCAGCTCACCACCTAGCGGAACCGCCTACGAGCAGTACTTC
- | TRBD2 | TRBJ2-1 | 16 | TRBV19 | CASSPWTSGSQDEQFF | TGTGCCAGTAGTCCCTGGACTAGCGGGAGTCAAGATGAGCAGTTCTTC
- | TRBD1 | TRBJ1-2 | 15 | TRBV10-3 | CAIPDAGQGASGYTF | TGTGCCATCCCAGACGCGGGACAGGGGGCAAGTGGCTACACCTTC
- | TRBD1 | TRBJ1-4 | 15 | TRBV5-4 | CASSTGPQGDEKLFF | TGTGCCAGCAGCACGGGACCCCAGGGGGATGAAAAACTGTTTTTT
few | - | TRBJ1-4 | 15 | TRBV4-1 | CASSQVRRTNEKLFF | TGCGCCAGCAGCCAAGTACGACGGACAAATGAAAAACTGTTTTTT
- | - | TRBJ2-7 | 15 | TRBV6-5 | CASSYRLAKMYEQYF | TGTGCCAGCAGTTACCGCCTAGCCAAGATGTACGAGCAGTACTTC
- | TRBD2 | TRBJ2-3 | 18 | TRBV5-6 | CASSLPRTSGIDTDTQYF | TGTGCCAGCAGCTTGCCCCGGACTAGCGGGATTGACACAGATACGCAGTATTTT
- | TRBD1 | TRBJ1-1 | 17 | TRBV5-1 | CASSFRPGTGWDTEAFF | TGCGCCAGCAGCTTTCGTCCCGGGACAGGTTGGGACACTGAAGCTTTCTTT
few | TRBD2 | TRBJ2-1 | 16 | TRBV25-1 | CASSAASGRFYNEQFF | TGTGCCAGCAGTGCAGCTAGCGGGAGGTTCTACAATGAGCAGTTCTTC
- | - | TRBJ2-1 | 10 | TRBV20-1 | CSASRGQQFF | TGCAGTGCTAGTAGAGGTCAGCAGTTCTTC
- | TRBD1 | TRBJ2-2 | 15 | TRBV25-1 | CASRSRDRGTGELFF | TGTGCCAGCAGATCCCGGGACAGGGGCACCGGGGAGCTGTTTTTT
- | - | TRBJ1-1 | 14 | TRBV30 | CAWLKRDGNTEAFF | TGTGCCTGGCTGAAGCGGGACGGGAACACTGAAGCTTTCTTT
- | TRBD2 | TRBJ2-7 | 16 | TRBV11-2 | CASSLAPTSGPYEQYF | TGTGCCAGCAGCTTAGCTCCGACTAGCGGTCCCTACGAGCAGTACTTC
- | - | TRBJ1-4 | 14 | TRBV18 | CASSQQGDSEKLFF | TGTGCCAGCTCACAACAGGGAGATAGTGAAAAACTGTTTTTT
- | TRBD2 | TRBJ2-3 | 20 | TRBV2 | CASSEARFLAGGGLVNTQYF | TGTGCCAGCAGTGAAGCCCGATTCTTAGCGGGAGGGGGGTTGGTGAATACGCAGTATTTT
- | TRBD1 | TRBJ2-7 | 15 | TRBV19 | CASSTGTGRAYEQYF | TGTGCCAGTAGTACTGGGACAGGGAGGGCCTACGAGCAGTACTTC
- | TRBD1 | TRBJ2-3 | 14 | TRBV5-8 | CASSPGQGTDTQYF | TGTGCCAGCAGCCCTGGACAGGGGACAGATACGCAGTATTTT
- | TRBD2 | TRBJ2-3 | 16 | TRBV9 | CASSPRLAGSTDTQYF | TGTGCCAGCAGTCCCCGACTAGCGGGGAGCACAGATACGCAGTATTTT
- | TRBD1 | TRBJ2-2 | 16 | TRBV27 | CASSFSRTGGTGELFF | TGTGCCAGCAGTTTCTCCCGGACAGGGGGCACCGGGGAGCTGTTTTTT
- | - | TRBJ1-1 | 16 | TRBV4-2 | CASSQDPGTRSGETFF | TGTGCCAGCAGCCAAGACCCGGGTACGCGGTCCGGTGAAACTTTCTTT
- | - | TRBJ1-5 | 16 | TRBV23-1 | CASSQRRGSVNQPQHF | TGCGCCAGCAGTCAACGGCGAGGGTCGGTCAATCAGCCCCAGCATTTT
- | - | TRBJ2-7 | 18 | TRBV27 | CASSLGNEGRNTAYEQYF | TGTGCCAGCAGTTTAGGAAACGAGGGGAGGAATACGGCTTACGAGCAGTACTTC
- | - | TRBJ2-1 | 11 | TRBV4-2 | CASSQQTVWFF | TGTGCCAGCAGCCAACAGACAGTCTGGTTCTTC
- | - | TRBJ2-2 | 17 | TRBV10-1 | CAQHGSVNLGGTGELFF | TGCGCCCAGCACGGTAGCGTTAACCTCGGGGGCACCGGGGAGCTGTTTTTT
- | TRBD2 | TRBJ2-2 | 16 | TRBV19 | CASTLGSGSLAGELFF | TGTGCCAGTACCTTGGGTAGCGGGAGCCTGGCCGGGGAGCTGTTTTTT
- | TRBD1 | TRBJ1-1 | 15 | TRBV10-2 | CASSEPTGESTEAFF | TGCGCCAGCAGTGAGCCGACAGGGGAGAGCACTGAAGCTTTCTTT
- | TRBD1 | TRBJ1-2 | 14 | TRBV6-5 | CASSPFGTGYGYTF | TGTGCCAGCAGTCCCTTTGGGACAGGGTATGGCTACACCTTC
- | TRBD1 | TRBJ1-4 | 20 | TRBV30 | CAWSLSSDRGKRRTNEKLFF | TGTGCCTGGAGCCTCAGCAGCGACAGGGGAAAGAGGAGGACTAATGAAAAACTGTTTTTT
- | - | TRBJ1-1 | 13 | TRBV9 | CASSVGLKQEAFF | TGTGCCAGCAGCGTAGGACTCAAGCAAGAGGCTTTCTTT
few | - | TRBJ2-4 | 17 | TRBV15 | CATSRDRGGQDKNIQYF | TGTGCCACCAGCAGAGATAGGGGGGGGCAGGACAAAAACATTCAGTACTTC
- | TRBD2 | TRBJ2-1 | 20 | TRBV30 | CAWRPLAGRGGGLSYNEQFF | TGTGCCTGGAGGCCCCTAGCGGGACGCGGGGGGGGACTCTCCTACAATGAGCAGTTCTTC
once | TRBD2 | TRBJ2-7 | 15 | TRBV6-6 | CASSVSGRYSYEQYF | TGTGCCAGCAGCGTTAGCGGGAGGTACTCCTACGAGCAGTACTTC
- | TRBD2 | TRBJ2-7 | 11 | TRBV28 | CASSSRERQYF | TGTGCCAGCAGTTCGCGGGAGCGCCAGTACTTC
- | - | TRBJ2-3 | 11 | TRBV20-1 | CSARRAKTQYF | TGCAGTGCTAGGAGGGCCAAGACGCAGTATTTT